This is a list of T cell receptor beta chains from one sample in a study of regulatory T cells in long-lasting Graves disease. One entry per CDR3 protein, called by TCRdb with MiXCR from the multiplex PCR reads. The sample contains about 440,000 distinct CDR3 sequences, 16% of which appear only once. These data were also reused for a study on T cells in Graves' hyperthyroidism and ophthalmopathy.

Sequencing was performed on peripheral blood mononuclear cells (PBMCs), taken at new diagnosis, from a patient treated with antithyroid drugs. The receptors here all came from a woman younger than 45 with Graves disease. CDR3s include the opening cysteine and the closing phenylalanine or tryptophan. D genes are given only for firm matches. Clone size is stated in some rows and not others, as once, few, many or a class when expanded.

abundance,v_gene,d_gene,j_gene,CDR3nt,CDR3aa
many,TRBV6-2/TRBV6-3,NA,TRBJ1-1,TGTGCCACCCTAACTCCGGGAACTGAAGCTTTCTTT,CATLTPGTEAFF
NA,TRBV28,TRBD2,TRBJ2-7,TGTGCCAGCAGCCCCGCGGGACTAGCGTCTGGTAGCTACGAGCAGTACTTC,CASSPAGLASGSYEQYF
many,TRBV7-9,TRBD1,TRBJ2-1,TGTGCCAGCAGCTTGCTATCAGGGGGCTCCTACAATGAGCAGTTCTTC,CASSLLSGGSYNEQFF
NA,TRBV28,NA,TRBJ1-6,TGTGCCAGCAGCCTATTCCGGGACGGGCTCTATAATTCACCCCTCCACTTT,CASSLFRDGLYNSPLHF
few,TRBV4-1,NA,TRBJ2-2,TGCGCCAGCAGCCCCCCTAGGCCTAACACCGGGGAGCTGTTTTTT,CASSPPRPNTGELFF
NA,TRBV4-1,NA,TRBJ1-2,TGCGCCAGCAGCCAAGTGTTGAGGGAAACTTTCTATGGCTACACCTTC,CASSQVLRETFYGYTF
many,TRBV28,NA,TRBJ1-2,TGTGCCAGCAGTTTGCAAGACAGTTATGGCTACACCTTC,CASSLQDSYGYTF
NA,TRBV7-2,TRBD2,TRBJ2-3,TGTGCCAGCAGCTTAGCGTTAAGCTCATATAGCGGGGGAAACACAGATACGCAGTATTTT,CASSLALSSYSGGNTDTQYF
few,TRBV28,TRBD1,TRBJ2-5,TGTGCCAGCAGTTGGGGACAGGGGCCTCAAGAGACCCAGTACTTC,CASSWGQGPQETQYF
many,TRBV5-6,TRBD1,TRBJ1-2,TGTGCCAGCAGCTTGGACAGGGGGCGACACTATGGCTACACCTTC,CASSLDRGRHYGYTF
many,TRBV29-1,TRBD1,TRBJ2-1,TGCAGCGTTGAAAGTAGGGGACAGGGGCCCTACAATGAGCAGTTCTTC,CSVESRGQGPYNEQFF
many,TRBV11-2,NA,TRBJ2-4,TGTGCCAGCAGTCTCTCGGGGAGGATAAACATTCAGTACTTC,CASSLSGRINIQYF
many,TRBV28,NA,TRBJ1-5,TGTGCCAGCATCGTGGACAGCAGCAATCAGCCCCAGCATTTT,CASIVDSSNQPQHF
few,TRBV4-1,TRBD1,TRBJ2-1,TGCGCCAGCAGCCTAACTTACTCCCGGGACAGGGGGTTCTTC,CASSLTYSRDRGFF
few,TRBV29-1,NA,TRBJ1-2,TGCAGCGTTGGTTACGGAGGGTCACATAACTATGGCTACACCTTC,CSVGYGGSHNYGYTF
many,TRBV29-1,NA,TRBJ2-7,TGCAGCGTTGAAAGCCAGGGTTCTTACGAGCAGTACTTC,CSVESQGSYEQYF
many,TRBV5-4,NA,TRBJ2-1,TGTGCCAGCAGCTTGGGGGGACGACAGGTAGAGCAGTTCTTC,CASSLGGRQVEQFF
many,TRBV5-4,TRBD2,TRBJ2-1,TGTGCCAGCAGCTCGGATCTAGCGGGCAATGAGCAGTTCTTC,CASSSDLAGNEQFF
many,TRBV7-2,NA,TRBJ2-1,TGTGCCAGCAGCCCCTCTCCTGTACTCTACAATGAGCAGTTCTTC,CASSPSPVLYNEQFF
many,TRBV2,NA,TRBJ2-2,TGTGCCAGCAGTGAGGGTTTCAGCGGACTGAACACCGGGGAGCTGTTTTTT,CASSEGFSGLNTGELFF
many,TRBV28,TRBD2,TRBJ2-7,TGTGCCAGCAGCGTAGCGGGAGACTACGAGCAGTACTTC,CASSVAGDYEQYF
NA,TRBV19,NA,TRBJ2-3,TGTGCCAGTAGTATCGCCTCTAGCACAGATACGCAGTATTTT,CASSIASSTDTQYF
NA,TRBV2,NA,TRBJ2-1,TGTGCCAGCCAGGATCAGTTGGGAGAGCAGTTCTTC,CASQDQLGEQFF
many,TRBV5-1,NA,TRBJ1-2,TGTGCCAGCAGCTTTGGGCAGGGATTTGGCTACACCTTC,CASSFGQGFGYTF
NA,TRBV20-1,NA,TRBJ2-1,TGCAGTGCTAGAGATCGTCGGGGCCCTAACAATGAGCAGTTCTTC,CSARDRRGPNNEQFF
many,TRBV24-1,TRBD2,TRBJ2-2,TGTGCCACCAGTGACCCCGGGACTAGTAAGATCGGGGAGCTGTTTTTT,CATSDPGTSKIGELFF
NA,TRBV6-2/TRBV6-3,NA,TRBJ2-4,TGTGCCAGCAGTTCCCCGCAGGTTCAGTACTTC,CASSSPQVQYF
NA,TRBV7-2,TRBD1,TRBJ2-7,TGTGCCAGCAGCTTCGGACAGGCCCGCGAGCAGTACTTC,CASSFGQAREQYF
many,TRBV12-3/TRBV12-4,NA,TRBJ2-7,TGTGCCAGCAGTTATGGGGGAGAAGAGCAGTACTTC,CASSYGGEEQYF
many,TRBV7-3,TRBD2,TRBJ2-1,TGTGCCAGCAGCTTAGAACGGGGGGTGGGTGAGCAGTTCTTC,CASSLERGVGEQFF
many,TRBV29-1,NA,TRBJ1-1,TGCAGCGTTGACCTCGAAGAGAACACTGAAGCTTTCTTT,CSVDLEENTEAFF